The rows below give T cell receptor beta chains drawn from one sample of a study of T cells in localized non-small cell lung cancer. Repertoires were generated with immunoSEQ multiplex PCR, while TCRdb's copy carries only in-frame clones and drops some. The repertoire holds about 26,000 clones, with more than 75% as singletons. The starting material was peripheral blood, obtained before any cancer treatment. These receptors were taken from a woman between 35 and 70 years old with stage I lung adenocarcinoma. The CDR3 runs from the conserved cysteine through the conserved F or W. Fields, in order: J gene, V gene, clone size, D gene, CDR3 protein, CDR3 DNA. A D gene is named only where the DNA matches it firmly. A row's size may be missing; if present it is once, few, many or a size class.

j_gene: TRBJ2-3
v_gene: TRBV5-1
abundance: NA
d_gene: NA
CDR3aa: CASSLGLVTDTQYF
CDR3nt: TGCGCCAGCAGCTTGGGGCTAGTCACAGATACGCAGTATTTT

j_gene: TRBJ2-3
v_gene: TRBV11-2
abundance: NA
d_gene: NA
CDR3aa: CASSLGATDTQYF
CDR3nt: TGTGCCAGCAGCTTAGGGGCCACAGATACGCAGTATTTT

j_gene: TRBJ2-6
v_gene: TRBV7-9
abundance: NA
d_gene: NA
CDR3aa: CASSSRRTGANVLTF
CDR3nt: TGTGCCAGCAGCTCGAGGCGGACAGGGGCCAACGTCCTGACTTTC

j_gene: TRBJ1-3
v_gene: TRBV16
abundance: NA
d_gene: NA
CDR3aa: CASGGINTIYF
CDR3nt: TGTGCCAGCGGGGGAATAAACACCATATATTTT

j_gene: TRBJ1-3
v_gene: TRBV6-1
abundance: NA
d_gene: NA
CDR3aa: CASSDLGTSDPGNTIYF
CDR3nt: TGTGCCAGCAGTGACCTAGGGACATCCGATCCGGGAAACACCATATATTTT

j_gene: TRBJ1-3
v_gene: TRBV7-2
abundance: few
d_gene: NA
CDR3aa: CASSLVTFSSGNTIYF
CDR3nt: TGTGCCAGCAGCTTAGTGACCTTCAGCTCTGGAAACACCATATATTTT

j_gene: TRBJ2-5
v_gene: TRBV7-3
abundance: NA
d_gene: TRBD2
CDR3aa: CASSPGLAGGPGETQYF
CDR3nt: TGTGCCAGCAGCCCGGGACTAGCGGGGGGGCCCGGAGAGACCCAGTACTTC

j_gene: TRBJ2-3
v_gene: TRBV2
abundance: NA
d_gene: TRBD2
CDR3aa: CASGVSGGASTDTQYF
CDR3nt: TGTGCCAGCGGGGTTAGCGGGGGGGCTAGCACAGATACGCAGTATTTT

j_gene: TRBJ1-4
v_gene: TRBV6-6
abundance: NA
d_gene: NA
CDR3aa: CASSYRGDELFF
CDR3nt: TGTGCCAGCAGTTACCGGGGGGATGAACTGTTTTTT

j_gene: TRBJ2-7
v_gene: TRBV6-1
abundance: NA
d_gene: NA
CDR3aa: CASVLRDKQYF
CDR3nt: TGTGCCAGCGTCCTCAGGGATAAGCAGTACTTC

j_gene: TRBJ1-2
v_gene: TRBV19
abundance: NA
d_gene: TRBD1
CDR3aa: CATHRGQGSYGYTF
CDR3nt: TGTGCCACTCACCGGGGACAGGGCAGCTATGGCTACACCTTC

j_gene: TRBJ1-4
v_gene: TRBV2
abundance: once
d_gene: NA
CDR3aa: CASSRGGYGTANEKLFF
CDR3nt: TGTGCCAGCAGTCGGGGTGGGTACGGGACGGCTAATGAAAAACTGTTTTTT

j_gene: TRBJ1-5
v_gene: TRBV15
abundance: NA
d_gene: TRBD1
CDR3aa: CATSRGVDRGKNQPQHF
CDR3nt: TGTGCCACCAGCAGAGGCGTTGACAGGGGAAAAAATCAGCCCCAGCATTTT

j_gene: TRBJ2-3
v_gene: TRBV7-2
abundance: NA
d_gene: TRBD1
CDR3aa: CASSLIQGTADTQYF
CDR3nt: TGTGCCAGCAGCTTGATACAGGGGACGGCAGATACGCAGTATTTT

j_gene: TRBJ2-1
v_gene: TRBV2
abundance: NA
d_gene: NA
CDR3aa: CASTETRFNEQFF
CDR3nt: TGTGCCAGCACCGAAACTCGGTTCAATGAGCAGTTCTTC

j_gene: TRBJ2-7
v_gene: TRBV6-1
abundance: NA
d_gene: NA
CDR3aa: CACGLGSYEQYF
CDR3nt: TGTGCCTGCGGACTCGGCTCCTACGAGCAGTACTTC

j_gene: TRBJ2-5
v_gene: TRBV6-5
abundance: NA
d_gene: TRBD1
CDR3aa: CASMSRQGAGTQYF
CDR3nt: TGTGCCAGCATGAGCCGACAGGGAGCAGGGACCCAGTACTTC

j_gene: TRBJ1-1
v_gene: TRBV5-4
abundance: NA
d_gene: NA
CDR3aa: CASSPLTGNTEAFF
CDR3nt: TGTGCCAGCAGTCCCCTTACGGGGAACACTGAAGCTTTCTTT

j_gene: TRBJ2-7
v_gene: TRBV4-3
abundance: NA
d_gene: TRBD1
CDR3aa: CTGAGGSKYEQYF
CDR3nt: TGCACCGGCGCAGGGGGTTCCAAGTACGAGCAGTACTTC

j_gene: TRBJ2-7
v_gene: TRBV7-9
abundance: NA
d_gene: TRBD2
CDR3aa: CASSPWTSGGAYEQYF
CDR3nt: TGTGCCAGCAGCCCCTGGACTAGCGGGGGGGCCTACGAGCAGTACTTC

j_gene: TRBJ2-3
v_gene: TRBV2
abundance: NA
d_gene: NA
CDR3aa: CASSGDEDTQYF
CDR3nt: TGTGCCAGCAGCGGAGATGAGGATACGCAGTATTTT

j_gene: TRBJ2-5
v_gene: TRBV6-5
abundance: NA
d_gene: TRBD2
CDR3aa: CASKLAGGQETQYF
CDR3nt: TGTGCCAGCAAACTAGCGGGGGGTCAAGAGACCCAGTACTTC

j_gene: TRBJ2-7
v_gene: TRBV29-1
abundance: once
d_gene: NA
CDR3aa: CSVREGGEVDEQYF
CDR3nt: TGCAGCGTTCGCGAAGGGGGGGAGGTGGACGAGCAGTACTTC

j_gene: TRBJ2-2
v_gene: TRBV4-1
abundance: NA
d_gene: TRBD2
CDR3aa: CASAGVSGAGELFF
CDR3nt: TGCGCCAGCGCCGGGGTTAGCGGGGCCGGGGAGCTGTTTTTT

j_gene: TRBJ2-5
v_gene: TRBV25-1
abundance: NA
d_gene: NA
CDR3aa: CASGATTQWETQYF
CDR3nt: TGTGCCAGCGGCGCGACCACTCAATGGGAGACCCAGTACTTC

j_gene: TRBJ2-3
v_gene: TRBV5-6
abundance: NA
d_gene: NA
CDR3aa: CASSLDRTDTQYF
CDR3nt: TGTGCCAGCAGCTTGGACAGAACGGATACGCAGTATTTT

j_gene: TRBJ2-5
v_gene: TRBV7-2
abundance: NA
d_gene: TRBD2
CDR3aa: CASSLVGSGGQETQYF
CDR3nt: TGTGCCAGCAGCTTAGTTGGTAGCGGGGGGCAAGAGACCCAGTACTTC

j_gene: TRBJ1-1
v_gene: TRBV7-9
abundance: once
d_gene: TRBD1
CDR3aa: CASSLSGTGNTEAFF
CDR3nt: TGTGCCAGCAGCTTATCCGGGACAGGGAACACTGAAGCTTTCTTT

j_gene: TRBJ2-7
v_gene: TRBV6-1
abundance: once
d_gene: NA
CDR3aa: CASSEFMVSYEQYF
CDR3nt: TGTGCCAGCAGTGAATTTATGGTCTCCTACGAGCAGTACTTC

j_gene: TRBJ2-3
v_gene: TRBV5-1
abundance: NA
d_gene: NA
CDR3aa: CASSLVGDSSTDTQYF
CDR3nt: TGCGCCAGCAGCTTGGTTGGGGATTCTAGCACAGATACGCAGTATTTT

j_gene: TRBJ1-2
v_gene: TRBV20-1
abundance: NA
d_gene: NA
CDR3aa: CSALANYGYTF
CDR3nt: TGCAGTGCCTTGGCCAACTATGGCTACACCTTC

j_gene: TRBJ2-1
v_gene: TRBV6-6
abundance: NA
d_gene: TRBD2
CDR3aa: CASSYIRPSGNEQFF
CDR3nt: TGTGCCAGCAGTTACATCCGGCCTAGCGGGAATGAGCAGTTCTTC

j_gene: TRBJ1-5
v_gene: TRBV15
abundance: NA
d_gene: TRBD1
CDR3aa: CATSIHRGGQPQHF
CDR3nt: TGTGCCACCAGCATTCACAGGGGCGGTCAGCCCCAGCATTTT

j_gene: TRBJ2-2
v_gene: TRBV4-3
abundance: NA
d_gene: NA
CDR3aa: CASSQEAGGTGELFF
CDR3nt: TGCGCCAGCAGCCAAGAGGCGGGCGGGACCGGGGAGCTGTTTTTT

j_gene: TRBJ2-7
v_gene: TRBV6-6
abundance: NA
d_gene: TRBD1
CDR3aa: CASSNRDRGTYEQYF
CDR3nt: TGTGCCAGCAGCAACCGGGACAGGGGGACCTACGAGCAGTACTTC

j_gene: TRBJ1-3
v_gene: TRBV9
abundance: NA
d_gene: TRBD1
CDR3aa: CASSPRTGDGNTIYF
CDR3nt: TGTGCCAGCAGCCCTCGGACAGGGGATGGAAACACCATATATTTT

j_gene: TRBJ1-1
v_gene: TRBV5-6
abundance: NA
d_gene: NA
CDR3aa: CASSLRLEAFF
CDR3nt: TGTGCCAGCAGCTTGAGGCTCGAAGCTTTCTTT

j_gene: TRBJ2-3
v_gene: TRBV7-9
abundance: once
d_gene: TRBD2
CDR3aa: CASRPPSGGTDTQYF
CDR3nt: TGTGCCAGCAGGCCACCTAGCGGGGGCACAGATACGCAGTATTTT

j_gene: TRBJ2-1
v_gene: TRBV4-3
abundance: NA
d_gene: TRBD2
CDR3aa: CASSSLTSGGAGNEQFF
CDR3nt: TGCGCCAGCAGCTCCTTGACTAGCGGGGGGGCCGGTAATGAGCAGTTCTTC

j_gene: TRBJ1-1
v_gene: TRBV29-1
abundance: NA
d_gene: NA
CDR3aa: CSVVPSGAGAFGAFF
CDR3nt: TGCAGCGTGGTCCCCTCAGGGGCAGGGGCCTTTGGAGCTTTCTTT

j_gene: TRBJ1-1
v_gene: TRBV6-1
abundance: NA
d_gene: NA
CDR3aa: CASSAIQGAKGNTEAFF
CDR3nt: TGTGCCAGCAGTGCCATCCAGGGCGCCAAAGGGAACACTGAAGCTTTCTTT

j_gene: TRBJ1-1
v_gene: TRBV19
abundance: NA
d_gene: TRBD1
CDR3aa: CASSIEATGAPTEAFF
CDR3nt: TGTGCCAGTAGTATAGAGGCCACAGGGGCGCCCACTGAAGCTTTCTTT

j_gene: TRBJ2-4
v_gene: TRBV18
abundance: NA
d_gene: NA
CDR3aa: CASSLLTEPNIQYF
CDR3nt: TGTGCCAGCTCACTACTGACAGAGCCAAACATTCAGTACTTC

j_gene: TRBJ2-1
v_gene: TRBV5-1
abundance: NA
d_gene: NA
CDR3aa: CASSLGPGEYNEQFF
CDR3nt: TGCGCCAGCAGCTTGGGGCCAGGGGAGTACAATGAGCAGTTCTTC

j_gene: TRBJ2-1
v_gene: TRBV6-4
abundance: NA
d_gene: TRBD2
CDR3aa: CASSDHGTSYEQFF
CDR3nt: TGTGCCAGCAGTGACCACGGGACTAGTTATGAGCAGTTCTTC

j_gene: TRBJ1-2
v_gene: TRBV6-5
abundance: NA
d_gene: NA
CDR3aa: CASSLSVLYGYTF
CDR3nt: TGTGCCAGCAGTTTATCGGTTTTATATGGCTACACCTTC

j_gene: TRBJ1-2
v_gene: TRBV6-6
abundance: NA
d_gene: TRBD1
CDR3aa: CASSGDRAYGYTF
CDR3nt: TGTGCCAGCAGTGGGGACAGGGCTTATGGCTACACCTTC

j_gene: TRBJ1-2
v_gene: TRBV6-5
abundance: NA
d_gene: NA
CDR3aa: CASSYNQREGFGYTF
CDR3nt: TGTGCCAGCAGTTACAACCAGAGGGAAGGATTTGGCTACACCTTC

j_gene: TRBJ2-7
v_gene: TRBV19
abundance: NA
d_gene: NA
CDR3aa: CASSVGQGSDEQYF
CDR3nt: TGTGCCAGTAGTGTAGGGCAGGGGAGCGACGAGCAGTACTTC

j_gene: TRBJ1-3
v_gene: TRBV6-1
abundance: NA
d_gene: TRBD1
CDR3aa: CASRMGQGSGNTIYF
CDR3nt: TGTGCCAGCAGAATGGGACAGGGGTCTGGAAACACCATATATTTT